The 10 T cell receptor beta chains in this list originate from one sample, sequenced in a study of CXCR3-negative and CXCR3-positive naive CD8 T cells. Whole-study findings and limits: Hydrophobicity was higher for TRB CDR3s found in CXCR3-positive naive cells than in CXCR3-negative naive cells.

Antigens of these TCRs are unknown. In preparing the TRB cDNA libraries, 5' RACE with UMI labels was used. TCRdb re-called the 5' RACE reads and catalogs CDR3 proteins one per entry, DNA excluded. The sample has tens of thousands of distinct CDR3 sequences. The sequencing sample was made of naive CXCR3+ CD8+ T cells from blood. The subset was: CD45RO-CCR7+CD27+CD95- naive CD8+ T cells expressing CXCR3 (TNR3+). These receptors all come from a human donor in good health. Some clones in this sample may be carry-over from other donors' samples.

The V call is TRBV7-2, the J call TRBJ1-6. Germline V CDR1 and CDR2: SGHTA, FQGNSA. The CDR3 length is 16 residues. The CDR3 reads CASSRSGPPYNSPLHF.

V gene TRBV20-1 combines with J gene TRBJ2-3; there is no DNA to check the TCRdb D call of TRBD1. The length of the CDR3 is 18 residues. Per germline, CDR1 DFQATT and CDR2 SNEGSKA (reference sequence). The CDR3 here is CSARDLGGGGANTDTQYF.

The CDR3 here is CASSPGTSGISQDTQYF. The rearrangement joins TRBV5-1 to TRBJ2-3; there is no DNA to check the TCRdb D call of TRBD2. CDR1 is SGHRS, CDR2 YFSETQ, per germline. The length of the CDR3 is 17 residues.

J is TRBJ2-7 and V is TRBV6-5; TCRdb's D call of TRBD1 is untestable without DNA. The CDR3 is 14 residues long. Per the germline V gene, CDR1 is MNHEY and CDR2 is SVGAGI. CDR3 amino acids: CASSPGQGSYEQYF.

The CDR3 loop reads CASSAGQIRTEAFF. The rearrangement joins TRBV7-2 to TRBJ1-1; no DNA is available, so the TRBD1 call from TCRdb remains unchecked. The CDR3 is 14 residues long. Germline loops: CDR1 SGHTA, CDR2 FQGNSA.

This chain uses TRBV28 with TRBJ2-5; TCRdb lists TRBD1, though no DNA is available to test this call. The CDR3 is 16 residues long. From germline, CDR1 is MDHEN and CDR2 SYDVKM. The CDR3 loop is CASSVIPTESQETQYF.

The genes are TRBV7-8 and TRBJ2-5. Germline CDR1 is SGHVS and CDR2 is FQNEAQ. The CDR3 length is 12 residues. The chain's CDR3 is CASRAASETQYF.

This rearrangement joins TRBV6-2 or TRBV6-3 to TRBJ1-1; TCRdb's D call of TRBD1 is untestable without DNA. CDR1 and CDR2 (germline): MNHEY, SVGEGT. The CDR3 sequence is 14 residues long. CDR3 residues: CASSRDRGRAEAFF.

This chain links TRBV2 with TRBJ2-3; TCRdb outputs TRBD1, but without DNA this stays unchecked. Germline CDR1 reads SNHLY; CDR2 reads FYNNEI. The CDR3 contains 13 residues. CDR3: CASSGQGGRTQYF.

CDR3 residues: CSVSSGTGELFF. The rearrangement joins TRBV29-1 to TRBJ2-2; TCRdb names TRBD2, which stays unverified in the absence of DNA. This CDR3 comprises 12 residues. Looked up from germline, CDR1 is SQVTM and CDR2 is ANQGSEA.